This is a list of T cell receptor beta chains from one sample in a study of graft-versus-host responses after intestinal transplantation. No cognate antigen is known for these TCRs. Profiling relied on immunoSEQ multiplex PCR, and the TCRdb table lists in-frame clones only, not all of them. The sample includes around 110,000 clones, about 92% of them seen just once. The source material was unstimulated CD4+ T cells sorted from spleen or lymph node cells, sampled before transplant. Source of these receptors: a human donor who was the organ donor for an intestinal transplant. CDR3s include the opening cysteine and the closing phenylalanine or tryptophan. The D gene is left open where the match is weak. Size tells how often a clone was seen (once, few, many) or the class of an expanded clone, and some rows leave it out.

CDR3 protein	CDR3 DNA	CDR3 length	V gene	J gene	clone size	D gene
CASSDPTSPYEQYF	TGTGCCAGCAGTGACCCCACTAGCCCCTACGAGCAGTACTTC	14	TRBV6-1	TRBJ2-7	NA	NA
CASSGGLSNYGYTF	TGTGCCAGCAGTGGAGGACTTTCTAACTATGGCTACACCTTC	14	TRBV28	TRBJ1-2	NA	NA
CASSYSGTGGGQPQHF	TGTGCCAGCAGTTACTCGGGCACAGGGGGCGGTCAGCCCCAGCATTTT	16	TRBV6-5	TRBJ1-5	NA	TRBD1
CASSLRYGNYGYTF	TGTGCCAGCAGTTTAAGGTACGGCAACTATGGCTACACCTTC	14	TRBV27	TRBJ1-2	NA	NA
CASSKSGTAYNEQFF	TGTGCCAGCAGTAAATCCGGGACAGCTTACAATGAGCAGTTCTTC	15	TRBV6-1	TRBJ2-1	NA	TRBD1
CASSIKAGSTDTQYF	TGTGCCAGTAGTATAAAGGCGGGAAGCACAGATACGCAGTATTTT	15	TRBV19	TRBJ2-3	NA	NA
CASRKSGLKNNEQFF	TGCGCCAGCAGAAAGAGCGGCCTGAAGAACAATGAGCAGTTCTTC	15	TRBV4-1	TRBJ2-1	NA	NA
CASTIPGHSYEQYF	TGTGCCAGCACCATACCGGGACACTCCTACGAGCAGTACTTC	14	TRBV11-2	TRBJ2-7	NA	NA
CASSFRDSNQPQHF	TGTGCCAGCAGTTTCCGGGACAGCAATCAGCCCCAGCATTTT	14	TRBV27	TRBJ1-5	NA	NA
CASSEDPISYEQYF	TGTGCCAGCAGTGAGGATCCAATCTCCTACGAGCAGTACTTC	14	TRBV6-1	TRBJ2-7	NA	NA
CASRGTSGDTQYF	TGTGCCAGCAGAGGGACTAGCGGGGATACGCAGTATTTT	13	TRBV2	TRBJ2-3	NA	TRBD2
CASSSTSGRGEQFF	TGCGCCAGCAGCTCCACTAGCGGGAGAGGTGAGCAGTTCTTC	14	TRBV5-1	TRBJ2-1	few	TRBD2
CASSIDLQGVDGYTF	TGTGCCAGTAGTATAGATCTTCAGGGAGTCGATGGCTACACCTTC	15	TRBV19	TRBJ1-2	NA	NA
CASSRGLAGGLSDTQYF	TGTGCCAGCAGTCGAGGACTAGCGGGAGGGCTGTCAGATACGCAGTATTTT	17	TRBV28	TRBJ2-3	once	TRBD2
CASSLAAEQYF	TGTGCCAGCAGCTTAGCCGCCGAGCAGTACTTC	11	TRBV11-2	TRBJ2-7	NA	NA
CASSRTPPAAGELFF	TGTGCCAGCAGCCGGACACCACCCGCGGCCGGGGAGCTGTTTTTT	15	TRBV7-6	TRBJ2-2	NA	NA
CASRLTSAGELFF	TGCGCCAGCAGACTTACTAGCGCCGGGGAGCTGTTTTTT	13	TRBV5-1	TRBJ2-2	NA	TRBD2
CASSLTAPLRETQYF	TGCGCCAGCAGCTTGACGGCTCCTTTAAGGGAGACCCAGTACTTC	15	TRBV5-1	TRBJ2-5	NA	NA
CATFSREYDTGELFF	TGTGCCACCTTTTCACGGGAGTATGACACCGGGGAGCTGTTTTTT	15	TRBV10-3	TRBJ2-2	NA	NA
CASSPRIGEAFF	TGTGCCAGCAGTCCCCGCATAGGGGAAGCTTTCTTT	12	TRBV6-5	TRBJ1-1	NA	NA
CASWAGDYGYTF	TGTGCCAGCTGGGCCGGGGACTATGGCTACACCTTC	12	TRBV6-5	TRBJ1-2	NA	NA
CASSLVGVGEQFF	TGTGCCAGCAGCTTAGTGGGGGTAGGGGAGCAGTTCTTC	13	TRBV7-2	TRBJ2-1	NA	NA
CASSIDYRIQETQYF	TGTGCCAGTAGTATAGACTACAGAATTCAAGAGACCCAGTACTTC	15	TRBV19	TRBJ2-5	NA	NA
CASSLYQSGANVLTF	TGTGCCAGCAGCTTGTATCAATCTGGGGCCAACGTCCTGACTTTC	15	TRBV5-4	TRBJ2-6	NA	NA
CASSVHGAFNEQFF	TGTGCCAGCAGCGTACACGGGGCTTTCAATGAGCAGTTCTTC	14	TRBV7-2	TRBJ2-1	NA	NA
CSASAGGEIF	TGCAGTGCTTCAGCAGGGGGCGAGATCTTT	10	TRBV20-1	TRBJ1-1	NA	TRBD1
CASSSGNYNEQFF	TGTGCCAGCTCCAGCGGGAATTACAATGAGCAGTTCTTC	13	TRBV11-2	TRBJ2-1	NA	TRBD2
CACPGSANTGELFF	TGTGCCTGTCCGGGGTCGGCGAACACCGGGGAGCTGTTTTTT	14	TRBV30	TRBJ2-2	NA	NA
CASSLYGAQQYF	TGTGCCAGCAGTTTATATGGGGCCCAGCAGTACTTC	12	TRBV28	TRBJ2-7	NA	NA
CASGASGTETQYF	TGCGCCAGCGGGGCTAGCGGGACTGAGACCCAGTACTTC	13	TRBV5-1	TRBJ2-5	NA	TRBD2
CASSLKGRGTDTQYF	TGTGCCAGCAGCTTAAAGGGGAGGGGCACAGATACGCAGTATTTT	15	TRBV11-2	TRBJ2-3	NA	TRBD2
CASSLHRMTPDTQYF	TGTGCCAGTAGTTTACACCGAATGACCCCAGATACGCAGTATTTT	15	TRBV19	TRBJ2-3	NA	NA
CASTVFWTPEQETQYF	TGTGCCAGCACGGTTTTTTGGACTCCCGAGCAAGAGACCCAGTACTTC	16	TRBV7-9	TRBJ2-5	NA	NA
CASSRAARNEQFF	TGTGCCAGCAGCCGAGCCGCGCGCAATGAGCAGTTCTTC	13	TRBV7-2	TRBJ2-1	NA	NA
CAISESRDRDTQYF	TGTGCCATCAGTGAGTCGAGGGACAGAGATACGCAGTATTTT	14	TRBV10-3	TRBJ2-3	NA	TRBD1
CASSTGTGNTIYF	TGTGCCAGCAGTACAGGGACTGGAAACACCATATATTTT	13	TRBV7-8	TRBJ1-3	NA	NA
CASSLVPSGIVFHEQYF	TGCGCCAGCAGCTTGGTCCCTAGCGGGATTGTTTTCCACGAGCAGTACTTC	17	TRBV5-1	TRBJ2-7	NA	TRBD2
CASSPTGVGRYEQYF	TGTGCCAGCAGTCCTACGGGGGTTGGCCGCTACGAGCAGTACTTC	15	TRBV28	TRBJ2-7	NA	NA
CASSDKQGKYEQYF	TGTGCCAGCAGTGACAAACAGGGGAAGTACGAGCAGTACTTC	14	TRBV6-5	TRBJ2-7	NA	TRBD1
CASSPGRSRGNEQFF	TGTGCCAGCAGCCCGGGGAGGTCCCGGGGCAATGAGCAGTTCTTC	15	TRBV27	TRBJ2-1	NA	NA
CASSVREIRDEQFF	TGCGCCAGCAGTGTGCGCGAAATTCGCGATGAGCAGTTCTTC	14	TRBV10-2	TRBJ2-1	NA	NA
CASSWGTGNTEAFF	TGCGCCAGCAGCTGGGGGACAGGGAACACTGAAGCTTTCTTT	14	TRBV5-1	TRBJ1-1	medium-sized	TRBD1
CSTSRGPLSPRETQYF	TGCAGCACTTCCAGGGGGCCCTTATCCCCTCGAGAGACCCAGTACTTC	16	TRBV29-1	TRBJ2-5	NA	TRBD1
CASRESGANVLTF	TGCGCCAGCAGGGAGTCTGGGGCCAACGTCCTGACTTTC	13	TRBV4-1	TRBJ2-6	NA	NA
CAGARDRSYEQYF	TGTGCCGGGGCTCGGGACAGGTCCTACGAGCAGTACTTC	13	TRBV30	TRBJ2-7	NA	TRBD1
CASSLREGYNEQFF	TGTGCCAGCAGCTTGCGGGAGGGCTACAATGAGCAGTTCTTC	14	TRBV5-6	TRBJ2-1	NA	TRBD2
CASSLDRGYNEQFF	TGTGCCAGCAGCTTAGACAGGGGGTACAATGAGCAGTTCTTC	14	TRBV7-2	TRBJ2-1	NA	TRBD1
CASSQAAGAGGSHGSIGGKNIQYF	TGTGCCAGCAGCCAAGCAGCCGGGGCCGGGGGAAGCCACGGGTCTATCGGGGGCAAAAACATTCAGTACTTC	24	TRBV4-2	TRBJ2-4	NA	NA
CASSFSGDSGNEQFF	TGTGCCAGCAGCTTTAGCGGGGACTCGGGAAATGAGCAGTTCTTC	15	TRBV7-9	TRBJ2-1	once	TRBD2
CASSDGNQPQHF	TGTGCCAGCAGTGATGGGAATCAGCCCCAGCATTTT	12	TRBV2	TRBJ1-5	once	NA
CASSFSGANVLTF	TGTGCCAGCAGCTTCTCTGGGGCCAACGTCCTGACTTTC	13	TRBV7-2	TRBJ2-6	NA	NA
CASSLRVEQYF	TGTGCCAGCAGCTTGAGGGTGGAGCAGTACTTC	11	TRBV5-6	TRBJ2-7	NA	NA
CASSQGLAGTYEQYF	TGCGCCAGCAGCCAAGGACTAGCGGGGACCTACGAGCAGTACTTC	15	TRBV4-1	TRBJ2-7	NA	TRBD2
CASSYPGTGEQYF	TGTGCCAGCAGTTACCCCGGGACGGGTGAGCAGTACTTC	13	TRBV6-5	TRBJ2-7	few	NA
CATSRGGNSYEQYF	TGTGCCACCAGCAGAGGCGGGAACTCCTACGAGCAGTACTTC	14	TRBV15	TRBJ2-7	NA	NA
CASSYSRGAGANVLTF	TGTGCCAGCAGTTACTCGAGGGGGGCTGGGGCCAACGTCCTGACTTTC	16	TRBV6-5	TRBJ2-6	once	NA
CASSLFLASGTDTQYF	TGTGCCAGCAGCTTGTTTTTGGCTAGCGGCACAGATACGCAGTATTTT	16	TRBV7-2	TRBJ2-3	NA	NA